What follows describes a single TCR beta chain. No antigen is known for it. This specimen belongs to a study of ipilimumab plus nivolumab after autologous stem cell transplantation. Across the whole study: A median of about eight nivolumab and five or six ipilimumab doses were given.

Notes on the study in general: Authors suggest TCR repertoire, Treg phenotype and gut microbiota support further study.

Profiled with immunoSEQ multiplex PCR; TCRdb holds only in-frame clones, not every one. The sample shows about 15,000 clones, under 85% of them seen only once. Dosing: nivolumab 3 mg/kg IV, weeks 1, 4, 7, 10, then every two weeks to week 26. The germline V and J ends were trimmed by 3 bases and 7 bases, with 11 bases remaining between them. This CDR3 region has 13 residues. Per the germline V gene, CDR1 is KGHSH and CDR2 is LQKENI. This chain uses TRBV18 with TRBJ2-3; D call uncertain. The TCR was taken from a male donor with primary mediastinal lymphoma. The sample consisted of PBMCs, taken in a trial of ipilimumab plus nivolumab as post-transplant consolidation. The CDR3 DNA is TGTGCCAGCTCACCCCCGGCAGGAAATACGCAGTATTTT. This encodes CASSPPAGNTQYF.